Described below is a single TCR beta chain sequence and its context. The entry originates in a study of control samples from healthy donors and cancer patients. Profiling relied on immunoSEQ multiplex PCR, and the TCRdb table lists in-frame clones only, not all of them. Among about 140,000 clones listed, about nine tenths were seen once. Trimming stripped 5 bases from V and 7 bases from J, with 17 bases between. Per germline, CDR1 MNHEY and CDR2 SVGEGT. This CDR3 is 15 amino acids long. The specimen sequenced was blood. The receptor's source is a young man in good health. V and J are TRBV6-2 or TRBV6-3 and TRBJ1-4; D uncertain. This CDR3 is CASSPGGPASEKLFF. CDR3 nucleotides: TGTGCCAGCAGTCCCGGTGGCCCAGCCAGTGAAAAACTGTTTTTT.